A single sample is the source of the 14 T cell receptor beta chains below, sequenced in a study of CD8+CD57+ T cells in acquired aplastic anemia. Genomic DNA served as template for TCR beta VDJ and CDR3 profiling. TCRdb passed the reads through MiXCR, listing each CDR3 protein once. The sample includes a few hundred thousand distinct CDR3 sequences, around 49% of them seen just once. Patients chosen for sequencing had CD8+CD57+ cells that had expanded, as shown by flow cytometry. The specimen sequenced was sorted CD4+, CD8+, or CD8+CD57+ T cells (not recorded which) from PBMCs. The source of these receptors is a human donor with aplastic anemia.

This clonotype was recorded at least ten times. The rearrangement uses TRBV11-1 and TRBJ1-6; tentative D call: TRBD1 (5 bases). Between the trimmed V and J ends, which lost 1 base and 2 bases, there was a span of 6 bases. From germline, CDR1 is SGHAT and CDR2 FQDESV (reference sequence). This CDR3 contains 15 residues. CDR3 region: CASSLGQTYNSPLHF. The CDR3 DNA is TGTGCCAGCAGCTTAGGACAGACCTATAATTCACCCCTCCACTTT.

This clonotype was counted between two and nine times. A junction boundary mismatches the germline segment, possibly from a read error. The chain recombines TRBV5-8 with TRBJ1-5; TRBD1 matches 7 bases. This CDR3 is 15 amino acids long. Looked up from germline, CDR1 is SGHTS and CDR2 is YDEGEE. In DNA form, the CDR3 reads TGTGCCAGCAGCCCCGGGACAGCCTCCAATCGGCCCCAGCATTTT. It translates to CASSPGTASNRPQHF.

The V and J genes are TRBV2 and TRBJ1-6; D is unclear. Trimming removed 7 bases at V and 2 bases at J, with 6 bases between. The CDR3 sequence is 13 residues long. Germline assignment: CDR1 SNHLY and CDR2 FYNNEI. CDR3 region: CASNGAYNSPLHF. CDR3 DNA: TGTGCCAGCAACGGGGCCTATAATTCACCCCTCCACTTT.

This clonotype showed up many times. The CDR3 does not close with the conserved phenylalanine or tryptophan, likely indicating a read error. Because the CDR3's place on the DNA is in doubt, the DNA is left out and the CDR3 is given as listed by TCRdb. J is TRBJ1-3 and V is TRBV12-3 or TRBV12-4; the DNA was not used to check the table's D call, TRBD1. The length of the CDR3 is 10 amino acids, counting both ends. CDR3: CASSWDRGHS.

This clonotype was seen repeatedly, ten times or more. The chain carries TRBV6-5 and TRBJ1-4; D call uncertain. This CDR3 spans 16 amino acids. Germline V lookup: CDR1 MNHEY, CDR2 SVGAGI. V lost 0 bases, J lost 0 bases, and 8 bases lay in between. This CDR3 is CASSYSRPATNEKLFF. The CDR3 coding sequence is TGTGCCAGCAGTTACTCACGCCCGGCAACTAATGAAAAACTGTTTTTT.

This clonotype has a handful of counts. The rearrangement joins TRBV19 to TRBJ1-1; D is unclear. The CDR3 totals 12 residues. From germline, CDR1 is LNHDA and CDR2 SQIVND (reference sequence). Trimming took 6 bases from V and 1 from J, leaving 6 bases between them. The CDR3 loop reads CASSRTNTEAFF. The CDR3, as DNA: TGTGCCAGTAGCCGCACGAACACTGAAGCTTTCTTT.

This clonotype has at least ten counts. This chain connects TRBV19 to TRBJ1-1; 9 nucleotides line up with TRBD1. CDR1 and CDR2 (germline): LNHDA, SQIVND (reference sequence). The CDR3 sequence is 15 residues long. V trimming: 0 bases; J trimming: 10 bases; junction bases outside the gene matches: 9. CDR3 sequence: CASSIESRDREGAFF. In nucleotides, the CDR3 is TGTGCCAGTAGTATAGAGAGCCGGGACAGGGAAGGAGCTTTCTTT.

This clonotype occurred many times. CDR3 nucleotides: TGTGCCAGCAGCTTAATTGGGGGCACAGATACGCAGTATTTT. It translates to CASSLIGGTDTQYF. The chain couples TRBV6-5 to TRBJ2-3; D is ambiguous. V lost 6 bases, J lost 1 base, and 11 bases lay in between. The CDR3 has 14 residues. Germline V gene lookup returns CDR1 MNHEY and CDR2 SVGAGI.

This clonotype was counted ten times or more. The chain's CDR3 is CATSREGPTNTGELFF. The CDR3 nucleotides read TGTGCCACCAGCAGAGAGGGTCCGACGAACACCGGGGAGCTGTTTTTT. The chain employs TRBV15 and TRBJ2-2; D gene uncertain. The CDR3 length is 16 residues. The V end was cut by 0 bases, the J end by 0 bases, with 8 bases between. Germline lookup yields CDR1 LNHNV and CDR2 YYDKDF (reference sequence).

This clonotype occurred many times. The chain uses TRBV5-8 and TRBJ1-1, with no clear D. This CDR3 is 12 amino acids long. Per germline, CDR1 SGHTS and CDR2 YDEGEE. With 5 bases removed from V and 5 bases from J, the gap between germline ends came to 10 bases. In DNA form, the CDR3 reads TGTGCCAGCAGACTGGACGGAACTGAAGCTTTCTTT. Translation: CASRLDGTEAFF.

There are many counts of this clonotype. The rearrangement joins TRBV7-2 to TRBJ1-1; weak D call: TRBD1 (5 bases). The CDR3 length is 15 residues. V gave up 2 bases and J gave up 3 bases, with 13 bases separating them. CDR1 is SGHTA, CDR2 FQGNSA, per germline. The CDR3 here is CASSLLQAGDTEAFF. In DNA form, the CDR3 reads TGTGCCAGCAGCTTATTGCAGGCGGGGGACACTGAAGCTTTCTTT.

This clonotype was detected only a few times. The V gene is TRBV24-1, the J gene TRBJ1-1, with D unresolved. Germline CDR1 reads KGHDR; CDR2 reads SFDVKD. The CDR3 contains 12 residues. With 4 bases removed from V and 0 bases from J, the gap between germline ends came to 2 bases. The CDR3 here is CATSEMNTEAFF. In nucleotides, the CDR3 is TGTGCCACCAGTGAAATGAACACTGAAGCTTTCTTT.

As for this clonotype: The junction shows a germline mismatch at one end, possibly a read error. The chain recombines TRBV6-5 with TRBJ2-2; 9 nucleotides align to TRBD1. Germline CDR1 is MNHEY and CDR2 is SVGAGI. The CDR3 consists of 16 residues. The CDR3 DNA reads as TGTGCCAGCAGGGGAACGGACAGGGGATTCACCGGGGAGCTGTCTTTT. As protein: CASRGTDRGFTGELSF.

For this clonotype: This could be a read error, since a much larger clone is one nucleotide away. The CDR3 loop is CASSVDTSGGLSEQLF. CDR3 DNA: TGTGCCAGCAGCGTGGATACTAGCGGGGGGCTTAGTGAGCAGCTCTTC. The V call is TRBV9, the J call TRBJ2-1, with TRBD2 matching over 12 bases. CDR3 size: 16 residues. From germline, CDR1 is SGDLS and CDR2 YYNGEE.